This paragraph covers one T cell receptor beta chain sequence. This clone has just one count. There is no known antigen for this receptor. Base qualities are not at hand, and no much larger clone is one base apart. Collaborating institutions collected whole blood in K2EDTA tubes following their own protocols. For TCRbeta analysis, collaborators shipped samples as frozen whole blood, isolated PBMCs, or DNA extracted from either of those sample types. The germline V gene yields MDHEN for CDR1 and SYDVKM for CDR2. Cut back by 8 bases and 0 bases, the V and J ends lie 13 bases apart. Inclusive of the bounding cysteine and phenylalanine, the CDR3 is 14 residues long. CDR3 DNA only is kept here, 42 bases in frame from base 1. TCRbeta CDR3 regions were amplified from genomic DNA by means of the immunoSEQ Assay, a bias-controlled multiplex PCR. On the authors' methods: The number of nucleated cells in each sample was estimated from the amplification of reference gene primers within the assay. To quantify the absolute abundance of each unique TCRbeta CDR3 rearrangement, sequence reads were collapsed and filtered. For each sample, productive Simpson clonality was calculated as the square root of Simpson's diversity index across productive rearrangements. In TCRdb, the immuneACCESS table is reduced to in-frame sequences with V and J assigned. These tables do not hold every clone; where another copy was compared, an unresolved V gene accounts for under half, and the others remain unexplained. From that table come the V and J calls and clone size; the DNA was used to work out D and trimming. Recorded for this sample are some 140,000 clones; roughly 85% of them occurred a single time. The ten largest clones capture less than 4.5% of the sample.

This sample was taken from a study of blood T cell repertoires in COVID-19 (dated by TCRdb to between 2020 and 2021). Some background on the complete study: Samples from collaborators originated in the United States, Italy and Spain and spanned both the acute and convalescent phases of COVID-19. The material from the prospective study consisted of cDNA or gDNA derived from T cells, B-cell-depleted T cells, or PBMCs. Subjects who had been exposed to COVID-19, were actively infected with it, or had recovered from it provided the deeply sampled blood TCRbeta repertoires that made up the dataset. A freely available public database, intended as a resource for researchers studying the immune response to SARS-CoV-2, is where the repertoires were released. Samples came from the ongoing ImmuneRACE study (first 160 participants) plus 1,254 subjects from 6 global collaborators. Sample metadata almost always included a de-identified subject ID, COVID-19 status, age in years and sex. Where available, HLA class I and class II types were obtained from metadata supplied by the sample provider rather than from assay-based typing. General study outcomes and caveats: The quantity of clinical and demographic metadata differed by source and by participant and was supplied without curation.

This receptor chain uses TRBV28 and TRBJ1-2; TRBD1 might be the D gene, on 6 matching bases. Sequencing was performed on peripheral blood. This sequence was found in a man aged 55 to 70 with acute or convalescent COVID-19. The CDR3 region reads CASAGQFSNYGYTF. The bases are TGTGCCAGCGCTGGACAGTTTTCTAACTATGGCTACACCTTC.